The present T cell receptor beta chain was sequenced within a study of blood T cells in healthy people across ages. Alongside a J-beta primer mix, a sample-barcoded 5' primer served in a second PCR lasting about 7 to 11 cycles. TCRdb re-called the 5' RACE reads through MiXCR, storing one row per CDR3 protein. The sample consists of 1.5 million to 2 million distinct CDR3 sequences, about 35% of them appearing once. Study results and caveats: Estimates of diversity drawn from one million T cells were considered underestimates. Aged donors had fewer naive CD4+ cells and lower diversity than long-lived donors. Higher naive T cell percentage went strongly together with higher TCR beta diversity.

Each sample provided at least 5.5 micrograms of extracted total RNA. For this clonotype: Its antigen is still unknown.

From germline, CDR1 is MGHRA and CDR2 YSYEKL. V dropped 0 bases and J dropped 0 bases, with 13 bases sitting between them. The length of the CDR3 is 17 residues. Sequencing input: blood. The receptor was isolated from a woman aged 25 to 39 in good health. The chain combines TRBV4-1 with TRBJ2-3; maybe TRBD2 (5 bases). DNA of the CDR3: TGCGCCAGCAGCCAAGAACCGAAGCGGATGAGCACAGATACGCAGTATTTT. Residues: CASSQEPKRMSTDTQYF.